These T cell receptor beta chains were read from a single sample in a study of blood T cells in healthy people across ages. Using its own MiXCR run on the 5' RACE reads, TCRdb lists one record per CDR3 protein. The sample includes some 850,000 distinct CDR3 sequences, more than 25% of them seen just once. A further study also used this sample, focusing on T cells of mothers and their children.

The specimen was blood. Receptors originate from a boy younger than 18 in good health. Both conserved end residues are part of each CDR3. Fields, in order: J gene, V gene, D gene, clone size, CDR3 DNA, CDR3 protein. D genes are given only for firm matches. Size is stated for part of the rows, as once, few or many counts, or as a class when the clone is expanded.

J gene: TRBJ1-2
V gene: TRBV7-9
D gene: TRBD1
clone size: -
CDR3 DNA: TGTGCCAGCAGCGGGGTGGGGGACAGGGGCCGATACTATGGCTACACCTTC
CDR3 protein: CASSGVGDRGRYYGYTF

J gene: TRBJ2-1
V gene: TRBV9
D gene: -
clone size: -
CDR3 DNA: TGTGCCAGCAGCCCCCAACAGGGTTGGTCCTACAATGAGCAGTTCTTC
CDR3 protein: CASSPQQGWSYNEQFF

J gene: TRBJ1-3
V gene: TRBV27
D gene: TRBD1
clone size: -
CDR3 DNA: TGTGCCAGCAGTTCCGACAGGGCCGGAGACACCATATATTTT
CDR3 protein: CASSSDRAGDTIYF

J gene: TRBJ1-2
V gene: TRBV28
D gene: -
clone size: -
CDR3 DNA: TGTGCCAGCAGTCTGGGGGTAACTGGCTACACCTTC
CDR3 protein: CASSLGVTGYTF

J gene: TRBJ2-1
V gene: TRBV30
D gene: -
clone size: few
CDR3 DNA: TGTGCCTGGAGTGTAGGGGTCCTCTCCTCCTACAATGAGCAGTTCTTC
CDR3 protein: CAWSVGVLSSYNEQFF

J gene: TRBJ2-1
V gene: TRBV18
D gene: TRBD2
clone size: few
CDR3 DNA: TGTGCCAGCTCAAAAGGGCTAGCGGATAACAATGAGCAGTTCTTC
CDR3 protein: CASSKGLADNNEQFF

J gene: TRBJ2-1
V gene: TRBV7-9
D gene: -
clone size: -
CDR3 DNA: TGTGCCAGCAGCGGACAACAGGGACCCTCCTACAATGAGCAGTTCTTC
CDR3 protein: CASSGQQGPSYNEQFF

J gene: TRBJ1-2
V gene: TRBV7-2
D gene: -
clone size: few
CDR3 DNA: TGTGCCAGCAGCCCGACACGGAACTATGGCTACACCTTC
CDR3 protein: CASSPTRNYGYTF

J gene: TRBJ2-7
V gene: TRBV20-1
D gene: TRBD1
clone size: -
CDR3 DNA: TGCAGTGCCCGGTTGGGGGTGCTCGGGTCTGGAAAACAGGGGAGCTACGAGCAGTACTTC
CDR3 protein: CSARLGVLGSGKQGSYEQYF

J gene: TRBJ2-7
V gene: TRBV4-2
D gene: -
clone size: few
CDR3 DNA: TGTGCCAGCAGCCCGCTCCCGGGGACCTCCTACGAGCAGTACTTC
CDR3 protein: CASSPLPGTSYEQYF

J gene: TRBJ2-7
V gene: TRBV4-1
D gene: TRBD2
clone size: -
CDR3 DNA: TGCGCCAGCAGCCGCGGACTAGCGGGGGAGATCTCCTACGAGCAGTACTTC
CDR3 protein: CASSRGLAGEISYEQYF

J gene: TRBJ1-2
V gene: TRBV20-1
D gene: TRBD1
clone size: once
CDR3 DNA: TGCAGTGCTAGCCCTGGGACAGGGGACCATGGCTACACCTTC
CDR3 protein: CSASPGTGDHGYTF

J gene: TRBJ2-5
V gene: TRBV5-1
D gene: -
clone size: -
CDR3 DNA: TGCGCCAGCAGCTTGGTACTGGCTCTGGGACGGCCGGCGGAGGAGACCCAGTACTTC
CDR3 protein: CASSLVLALGRPAEETQYF